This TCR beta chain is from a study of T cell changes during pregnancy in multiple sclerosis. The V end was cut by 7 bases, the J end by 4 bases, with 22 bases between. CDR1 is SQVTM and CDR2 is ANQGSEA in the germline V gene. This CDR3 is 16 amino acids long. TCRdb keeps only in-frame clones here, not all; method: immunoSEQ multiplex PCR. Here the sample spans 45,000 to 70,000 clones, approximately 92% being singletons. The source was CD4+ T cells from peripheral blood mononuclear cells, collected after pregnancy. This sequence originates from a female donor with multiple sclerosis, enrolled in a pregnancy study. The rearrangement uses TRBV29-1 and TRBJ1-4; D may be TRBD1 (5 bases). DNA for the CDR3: TGCAGCGACCCGACAGATTTGGAAAGCCTTAATGAAAAACTGTTTTTT. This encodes CSDPTDLESLNEKLFF.